These 28 T cell receptor beta chains were all obtained from the same sample, sequenced in a study of blood T cell repertoires in COVID-19. The data were produced by immunoSEQ multiplex PCR, yet TCRdb's version contains in-frame clones alone and is incomplete. Of approximately 72,000 clones in the sample, about nine tenths were seen once. Sequences were obtained from peripheral blood. The receptors stem from a woman aged 55 to 70 with acute or convalescent COVID-19.

This chain uses TRBV5-1 with TRBJ2-7, with a tentative D call TRBD2 (5 bases). Per the germline V gene, CDR1 is SGHRS and CDR2 is YFSETQ. V dropped 8 bases and J dropped 1 base, with 13 bases sitting between them. The CDR3 length is 13 residues. The CDR3 DNA sequence: TGCGCCAGTCGGATATCGGGATCCTACGAGCAGTACTTC. Its translation: CASRISGSYEQYF.

This chain connects TRBV6-5 to TRBJ2-7, with TRBD1 as a possible D gene (5 bases). The CDR3 covers 14 residues. The germline V gene encodes CDR1 MNHEY and CDR2 SVGAGI. The V gene lost 10 bases and the J gene lost 6 bases, with 22 bases spanning the gap. Here the CDR3 reads CATPKVGDGAEQYF. The DNA of the CDR3 is TGTGCCACCCCAAAGGTAGGGGATGGAGCCGAGCAGTACTTC.

V usage is TRBV5-5 and J usage is TRBJ2-2; D is possibly TRBD1 (6 bases). V lost 2 bases and J lost 3, with 11 bases in between. CDR1 is SGHKS, CDR2 YYEKEE, per germline (reference sequence). The CDR3 is 15 residues long. The CDR3 loop is CASSFRTEYTGELFF. Written as DNA, the CDR3 is TGTGCCAGCAGCTTCCGGACAGAGTACACCGGGGAGCTGTTTTTT.

The genes are TRBV7-3 and TRBJ2-1, with TRBD1 matching over 10 bases. V dropped 4 bases and J dropped 7; count of bases not matched to a gene: 1. Germline values: CDR1 SGHTA, CDR2 FQGTGA. This CDR3 is built from 13 residues. The DNA for the CDR3 is TGTGCCAGCAGCTGGGGACAGGGGAATGAGCAGTTCTTC. It yields the protein CASSWGQGNEQFF.

The chain links TRBV5-1 to TRBJ2-1; 9 positions agree with TRBD2. V was pared by 2 bases and J by 0 bases, with 6 bases of the junction left unmatched. This CDR3 comprises 17 residues. Germline CDR1 is SGHRS and CDR2 is YFSETQ. CDR3 sequence: CASSLSSGVTSYNEQFF. For the CDR3, the DNA is TGCGCCAGCAGCTTATCTAGCGGGGTTACCTCCTACAATGAGCAGTTCTTC.

V gene TRBV2 combines with J gene TRBJ1-1, with D possibly matching TRBD1 (5 bases). Per germline, CDR1 SNHLY and CDR2 FYNNEI. The CDR3 runs to 14 residues. V dropped 6 bases and J dropped 3 bases, with 14 bases sitting between them. CDR3 loop: CASRTGGGYTEAFF. Here the CDR3 DNA reads TGTGCCAGCAGGACTGGGGGAGGGTACACTGAAGCTTTCTTT.

The chain carries TRBV7-2 and TRBJ1-1; tentative D call: TRBD1 (5 bases). The length of the CDR3 is 13 residues. Looked up from germline, CDR1 is SGHTA and CDR2 is FQGNSA. V dropped 2 bases and J dropped 11 bases, with 15 bases sitting between them. CDR3 sequence: CASSLSGTGRAFF. Written as DNA, the CDR3 is TGTGCCAGCAGCTTAAGCGGGACCGGAAGGGCTTTCTTT.

The chain has TRBV7-9 and TRBJ2-7, with TRBD2 matching 11 bases. The CDR3 totals 16 residues. Trimming removed 5 bases from V and 2 bases from J; junction bases left unmatched: 8. Germline V gene data show CDR1 as SEHNR and CDR2 as FQNEAQ (reference sequence). The CDR3 loop reads CASSPPTSGVTYEQYF. Written as DNA, the CDR3 is TGTGCCAGCAGCCCCCCGACTAGCGGGGTCACCTACGAGCAGTACTTC.

For the CDR3, the DNA is TGTGCCAGCAGTGAACTTGGGGGGGGACCCTCTAGCACAGATACGCAGTATTTT. It encodes CASSELGGGPSSTDTQYF. The chain combines TRBV6-1 with TRBJ2-3; 7 bases map to TRBD2. The ends lost 2 bases at V and 0 bases at J; junction bases unmatched: 11. CDR3 length: 18 amino acids. Germline lookup yields CDR1 MNHNS and CDR2 SASEGT.

This chain joins TRBV28 and TRBJ2-3; 9 nucleotides agree with TRBD2. J gave up 4 bases and V 6 bases, and 5 bases lay outside the gene matches. Germline assignment: CDR1 MDHEN and CDR2 SYDVKM. The CDR3 runs to 14 residues. The CDR3: CASRGGGDADTQYF. CDR3 nucleotide sequence: TGTGCCAGCAGGGGCGGGGGGGATGCAGATACGCAGTATTTT. Together with reference TRBV28 and TRBJ2-3, the CDR3 gives the full variable domain: DVKVTQSSRYLVKRTGEKVFLECVQDMDHENMFWYRQDPGLGLRLIYFSYDVKMKEKGDIPEGYSVSREKKERFSLILESASTNQTSMYLCASRGGGDADTQYFGPGTRLTVL.

J is TRBJ2-1 and V is TRBV2, with D tentatively TRBD2 (6 bases). CDR3 length: 14 residues. The V gene's germline CDR1 is SNHLY and CDR2 FYNNEI. Trimming pared 4 bases from V and 0 bases from J, leaving 7 bases between. The DNA of the CDR3 is TGTGCCAGCAGTGGCGGGATCTCCTACAATGAGCAGTTCTTC. Its protein is CASSGGISYNEQFF.

The rearrangement uses TRBV3-1 (or the pseudogene TRBV3-2) and TRBJ2-5, with D possibly TRBD2 on 5 matching bases. V shed 4 bases and J shed 2 bases, with 20 bases lying between them. Germline-derived CDR1 and CDR2 are LGHDT and YNNKEL (reference sequence). This CDR3 has 17 amino acids. CDR3 DNA sequence: TGTGCCAGCAGCCCCCTAACGGACTCCTTTTGGCAAGAGACCCAGTACTTC. Encoded protein: CASSPLTDSFWQETQYF.

The sample holds one count of this clone. V usage is TRBV2 and J usage is TRBJ2-3; D is unresolved. CDR1 and CDR2 (germline): SNHLY, FYNNEI. Trimming took off 8 bases at V and 4 bases at J, with 16 bases between the two ends. This CDR3 is 14 amino acids long. CDR3 sequence reads: CASSTDRGPDTQYF. Written as DNA, the CDR3 is TGTGCCAGCTCTACCGACCGCGGCCCAGATACGCAGTATTTT.

This chain links TRBV19 with TRBJ1-5, with D perhaps matching TRBD1 (5 bases). This CDR3 has 14 residues. Germline V gene sequence: CDR1 LNHDA, CDR2 SQIVND (reference sequence). Trimming left V 5 bases short and J 3 bases short, with 11 bases between. The CDR3 spells CASSFQGNNQPQHF. The CDR3 DNA sequence: TGTGCCAGTAGTTTTCAGGGAAACAATCAGCCCCAGCATTTT.

This sequence joins TRBV18 and TRBJ2-1; 8 bases line up with TRBD2. The CDR3 contains 15 residues. From germline, CDR1 is KGHSH and CDR2 LQKENI. V lost 6 bases and J lost 5; bases outside the gene matches: 9. CDR3 amino acids: CASSRFGGENNEQFF. The CDR3 DNA is TGTGCCAGCTCCCGCTTCGGGGGGGAAAACAATGAGCAGTTCTTC.

The gene calls are TRBV4-1 and TRBJ2-3, with D unclear. Germline V gene lookup returns CDR1 MGHRA and CDR2 YSYEKL. Trimming cost V 1 base and J 4 bases, with 3 bases left between them. There are 12 residues in the CDR3. CDR3 region: CASSQAADTQYF. The CDR3 DNA reads as TGCGCCAGCAGCCAAGCGGCAGATACGCAGTATTTT.

A few counts support this clone. The J gene is TRBJ1-2, the V gene TRBV7-8; 10 bases agree with TRBD1. The CDR3 contains 14 residues. Trimming at V came to 4 bases and at J to 7 bases, leaving 6 bases not matched to a gene. Germline CDR1 reads SGHVS; CDR2 reads FQNEAQ. CDR3: CASSSRTGGGGYTF. The CDR3 DNA sequence: TGTGCCAGCAGCTCGAGGACAGGGGGAGGTGGCTACACCTTC.

This clone is a singleton in its sample. The chain couples TRBV24-1 to TRBJ2-7; D is possibly TRBD2 (5 bases). Trimming left V 4 bases short and J 1 base short, with 7 bases between. CDR1 is KGHDR and CDR2 is SFDVKD in the germline V gene. The CDR3 loop spans 13 amino acids. For the CDR3, the DNA is TGTGCCACCAGTGACCAGCGGTCCTACGAGCAGTACTTC. This sequence encodes CATSDQRSYEQYF.

CDR3 residues: CASSFSGGTDTQYF. CDR3 nucleotides: TGTGCCAGCAGCTTTAGCGGGGGAACAGATACGCAGTATTTT. This rearrangement joins TRBV5-6 to TRBJ2-3; 9 bases are a match to TRBD2. The CDR3 covers 14 residues. Trimming at V came to 2 bases and at J to 3 bases, leaving 1 base not matched to a gene. From germline, CDR1 is SGHDT and CDR2 YYEEEE.

This CDR3 is CASSPSRPGLAGAGELFF. The CDR3 DNA follows: TGTGCCAGCAGCCCCTCACGCCCGGGACTAGCGGGGGCCGGGGAGCTGTTTTTT. This chain joins TRBV7-8 and TRBJ2-2; 14 positions match TRBD2. V was pared by 5 bases and J by 6 bases, with 11 bases of the junction left unmatched. The germline CDR1 and CDR2 sequences are SGHVS and FQNEAQ. This CDR3 spans 18 amino acids.

The sample holds a few counts of this clone. The chain employs TRBV6-1 and TRBJ1-5; 7 bases are a match to TRBD1. Germline V gene sequence: CDR1 MNHNS, CDR2 SASEGT. Trimming at V came to 6 bases and at J to 0 bases, leaving 14 bases not matched to a gene. The CDR3 length is 18 residues. The CDR3 nucleotides read TGTGCCAGCAGGGAATTACTTAGGGACAGCTATAGCAATCAGCCCCAGCATTTT. Protein: CASRELLRDSYSNQPQHF.

The chain employs TRBV28 and TRBJ1-2, with unresolved D. CDR3 size: 12 residues. Germline lookup yields CDR1 MDHEN and CDR2 SYDVKM. Trimming cost V 5 bases and J 4 bases, with 8 bases left between them. CDR3 DNA sequence: TGTGCCAGCAGTCAGCCGGGCTATGGCTACACCTTC. It translates to CASSQPGYGYTF.

The CDR3 DNA follows: TGTGCCAGCAGTTCTGCCCCCCCGCGAGATACGCAGTATTTT. It is translated as CASSSAPPRDTQYF. The V call is TRBV28, the J call TRBJ2-3; no clear D gene. This CDR3 region has 14 residues. The germline CDR1 and CDR2 sequences are MDHEN and SYDVKM. V was shortened by 4 bases and J by 5 bases, with 13 bases between the two germline ends. The variable domain in full, completed from reference TRBV28 and TRBJ2-3, reads DVKVTQSSRYLVKRTGEKVFLECVQDMDHENMFWYRQDPGLGLRLIYFSYDVKMKEKGDIPEGYSVSREKKERFSLILESASTNQTSMYLCASSSAPPRDTQYFGPGTRLTVL.

The chain employs TRBV27 and TRBJ2-2; TRBD2 matches at 7 bases. The V segment lost 4 bases and the J segment 4 bases; nucleotides outside the gene matches: 3. Germline CDR1 reads MNHEY; CDR2 reads SMNVEV (reference sequence). This CDR3 region has 14 residues. The CDR3: CASSYGGGTGELFF. CDR3 nucleotides: TGTGCCAGCAGTTATGGGGGGGGCACCGGGGAGCTGTTTTTT.

V is TRBV30 and J is TRBJ1-2, with a tentative D call TRBD1 (6 bases). CDR3 size: 14 residues. Trimming pared 0 bases from V and 5 bases from J, leaving 13 bases between. Germline V lookup: CDR1 GTSNPN, CDR2 SVGIG (reference sequence). Here the CDR3 reads CAWSVGGTMYGYTF. In nucleotides, the CDR3 is TGTGCCTGGAGTGTAGGGGGAACGATGTATGGCTACACCTTC.

The CDR3 region has the DNA TGTGCCAGCAGGCCGGGACTTCCCACAGATACGCAGTATTTT. This codes for CASRPGLPTDTQYF. The chain couples TRBV2 to TRBJ2-3; a possible D gene is TRBD2 (6 bases). Germline V gene sequence: CDR1 SNHLY, CDR2 FYNNEI. V dropped 6 bases and J dropped 2 bases, with 12 bases sitting between them. The CDR3 contains 14 residues.

V usage is TRBV7-3 and J usage is TRBJ2-1; 12 bases fit TRBD2. Looked up from germline, CDR1 is SGHTA and CDR2 is FQGTGA. The CDR3 runs 18 residues. With 0 bases clipped from V and 7 bases from J, the junction kept 10 bases outside the gene matches. In DNA, the CDR3 is TGTGCCAGCAGCTTAACCCCTCCTAGCGGGGGGGCCGAGAATGAGCAGTTCTTC. It specifies CASSLTPPSGGAENEQFF.

This chain connects TRBV3-1 (or the pseudogene TRBV3-2) to TRBJ2-7, with a weak D call TRBD1 (6 bases). CDR1 and CDR2 (germline): LGHDT, YNNKEL (reference sequence). Deletions cut 3 bases from V and 0 bases from J, with 9 bases between. The CDR3 sequence is 14 residues long. The CDR3 nucleotides are TGTGCCAGCAGCCACGCAGGGGCCTCCTACGAGCAGTACTTC. Translation: CASSHAGASYEQYF.